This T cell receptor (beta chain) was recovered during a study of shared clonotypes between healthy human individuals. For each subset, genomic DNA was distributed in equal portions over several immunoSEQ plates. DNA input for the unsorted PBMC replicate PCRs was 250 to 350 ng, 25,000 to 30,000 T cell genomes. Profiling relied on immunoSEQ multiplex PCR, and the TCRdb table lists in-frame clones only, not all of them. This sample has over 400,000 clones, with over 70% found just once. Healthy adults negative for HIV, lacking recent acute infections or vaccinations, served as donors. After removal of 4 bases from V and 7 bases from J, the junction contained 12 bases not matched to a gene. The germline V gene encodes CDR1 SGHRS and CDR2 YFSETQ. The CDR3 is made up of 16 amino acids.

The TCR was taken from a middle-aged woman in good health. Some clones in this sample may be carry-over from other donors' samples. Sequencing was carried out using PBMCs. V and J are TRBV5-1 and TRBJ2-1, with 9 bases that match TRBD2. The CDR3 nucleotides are TGCGCCAGCAGCCCTCAGGGTAGCGGGAGTAGGAATGAGCAGTTCTTC. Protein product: CASSPQGSGSRNEQFF.